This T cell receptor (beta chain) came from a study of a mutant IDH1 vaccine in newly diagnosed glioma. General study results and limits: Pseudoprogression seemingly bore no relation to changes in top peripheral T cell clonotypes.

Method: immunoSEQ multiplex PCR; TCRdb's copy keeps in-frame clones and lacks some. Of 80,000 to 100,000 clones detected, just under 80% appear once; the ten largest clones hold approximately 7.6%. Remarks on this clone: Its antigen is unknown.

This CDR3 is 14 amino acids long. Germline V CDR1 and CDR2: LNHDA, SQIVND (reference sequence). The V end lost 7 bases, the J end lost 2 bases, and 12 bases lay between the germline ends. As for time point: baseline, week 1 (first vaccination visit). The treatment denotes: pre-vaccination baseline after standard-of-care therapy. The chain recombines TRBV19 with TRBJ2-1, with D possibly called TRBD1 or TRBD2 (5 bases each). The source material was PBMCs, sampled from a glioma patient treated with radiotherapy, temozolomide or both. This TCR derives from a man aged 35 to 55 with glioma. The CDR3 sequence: CASTPGRAYNEQFF. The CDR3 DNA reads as TGTGCCAGTACCCCAGGGAGAGCCTACAATGAGCAGTTCTTC.